This TCR beta chain was sequenced in a study of T cell responses to AZD1222 COVID-19 vaccine. Findings and limits, study-wide: It was only a handful of AZD1222 recipients who were seropositive at baseline. Sampled repertoires all dated from after the peak T cell response. Clonal diversity may have been underestimated, and the donors were mostly white British, with more females than males.

A remark on this clone: The target antigen is unknown.

Germline CDR1 SGHRS, CDR2 YFSETQ. J was trimmed by 6 bases and V by 4 bases; bases with no gene match: 8. CDR3 length: 14 residues. Repertoires were generated with immunoSEQ multiplex PCR, while TCRdb's copy carries only in-frame clones and drops some. The data show some 120,000 clones, with 88% seen just once and 7.6% held by the top ten. The material was peripheral blood, obtained on day 0 of AZD1222 vaccination. The chain links TRBV5-1 to TRBJ1-2; 8 nucleotides agree with TRBD1. This clonotype originated in an adult in good health. CDR3 protein: CASSERTGSNGYTF. CDR3 nucleotide sequence: TGCGCCAGCAGCGAGAGGACAGGGAGCAATGGCTACACCTTC. Combining the CDR3 with reference TRBV5-1 and TRBJ1-2 gives the whole variable domain KAGVTQTPRYLIKTRGQQVTLSCSPISGHRSVSWYQQTPGQGLQFLFEYFSETQRNKGNFPGRFSGRQFSNSRSEMNVSTLELGDSALYLCASSERTGSNGYTFGSGTRLTVV.